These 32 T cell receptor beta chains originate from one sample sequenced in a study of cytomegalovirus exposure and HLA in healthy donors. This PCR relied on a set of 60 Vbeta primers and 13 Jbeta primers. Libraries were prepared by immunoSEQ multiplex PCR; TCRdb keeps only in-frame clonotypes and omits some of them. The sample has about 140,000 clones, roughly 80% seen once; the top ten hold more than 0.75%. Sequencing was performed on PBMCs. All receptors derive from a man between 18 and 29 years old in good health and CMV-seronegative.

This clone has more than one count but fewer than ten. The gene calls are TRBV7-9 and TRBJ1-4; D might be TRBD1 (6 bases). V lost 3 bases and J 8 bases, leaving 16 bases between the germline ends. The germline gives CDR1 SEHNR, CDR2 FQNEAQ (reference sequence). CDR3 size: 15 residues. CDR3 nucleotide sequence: TGTGCCAGCAGCTTCCAAGAGGGGGAGGGCGAAAAACTGTTTTTT. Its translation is CASSFQEGEGEKLFF.

The CDR3 region is CASSSPGQDEQYF. CDR3 nucleotide sequence: TGTGCCAGCAGTTCCCCCGGACAGGACGAGCAGTACTTC. V and J are TRBV6-5 and TRBJ2-7, with TRBD1 identical over 7 bases. The CDR3 has 13 residues. The junction had 5 bases not matched to a gene; V was cut back by 4 bases and J by 5 bases. Germline V gene sequence: CDR1 MNHEY, CDR2 SVGAGI.

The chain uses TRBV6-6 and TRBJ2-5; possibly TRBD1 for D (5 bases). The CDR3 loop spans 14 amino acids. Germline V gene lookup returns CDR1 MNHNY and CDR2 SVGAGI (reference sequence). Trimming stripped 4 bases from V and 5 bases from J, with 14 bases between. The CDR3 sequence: CASSLPGRGETQYF. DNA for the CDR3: TGTGCCAGCAGTTTACCAGGGCGTGGGGAGACCCAGTACTTC.

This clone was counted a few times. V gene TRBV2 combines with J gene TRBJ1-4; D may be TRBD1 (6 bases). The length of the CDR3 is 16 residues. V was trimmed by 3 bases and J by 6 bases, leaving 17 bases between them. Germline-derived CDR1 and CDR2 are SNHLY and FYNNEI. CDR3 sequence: CASSDPSTGNHEKLFF. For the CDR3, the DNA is TGTGCCAGCAGTGACCCCTCGACAGGAAACCATGAAAAACTGTTTTTT. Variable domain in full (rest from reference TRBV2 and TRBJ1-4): EPEVTQTPSHQVTQMGQEVILRCVPISNHLYFYWYRQILGQKVEFLVSFYNNEISEKSEIFDDQFSVERPDGSNFTLKIRSTKLEDSAMYFCASSDPSTGNHEKLFFGSGTQLSVL.

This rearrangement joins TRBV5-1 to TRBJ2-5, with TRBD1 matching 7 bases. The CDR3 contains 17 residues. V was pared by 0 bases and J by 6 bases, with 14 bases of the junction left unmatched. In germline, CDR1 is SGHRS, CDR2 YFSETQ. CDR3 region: CASSLAVNRGLGQTQYF. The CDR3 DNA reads TGCGCCAGCAGCTTGGCCGTCAACAGGGGATTAGGTCAGACCCAGTACTTC.

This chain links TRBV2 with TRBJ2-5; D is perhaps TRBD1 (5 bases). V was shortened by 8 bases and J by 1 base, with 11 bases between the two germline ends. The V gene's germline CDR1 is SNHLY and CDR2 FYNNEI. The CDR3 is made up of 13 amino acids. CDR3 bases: TGTGCCAGCGACTGGCAGGGCCAAGAGACCCAGTACTTC. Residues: CASDWQGQETQYF.

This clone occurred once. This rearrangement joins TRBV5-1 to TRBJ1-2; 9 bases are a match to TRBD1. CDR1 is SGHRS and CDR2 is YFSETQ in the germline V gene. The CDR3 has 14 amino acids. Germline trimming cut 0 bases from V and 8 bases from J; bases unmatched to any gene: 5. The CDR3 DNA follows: TGCGCCAGCAGCTTGGCGGGACAGGGTGACGGCTACACCTTC. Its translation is CASSLAGQGDGYTF.

The CDR3 spells CASTPTGLAEQYF. The CDR3 nucleotides read TGTGCCAGCACCCCGACAGGGTTGGCCGAGCAGTACTTC. The chain combines TRBV14 with TRBJ2-7, with TRBD1 identical over 7 bases. Germline values: CDR1 SGHDN, CDR2 FVKESK. There are 13 residues in the CDR3. Unmatched junction bases numbered 9, after V lost 7 bases and J lost 6 bases.

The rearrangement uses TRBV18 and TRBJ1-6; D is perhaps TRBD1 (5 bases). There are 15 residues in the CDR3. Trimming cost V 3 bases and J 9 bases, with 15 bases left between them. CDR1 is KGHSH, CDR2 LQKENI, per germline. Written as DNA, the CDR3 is TGTGCCAGCTCACCCCAAGACCCTAGGGGTTCACCCCTCCACTTT. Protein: CASSPQDPRGSPLHF.

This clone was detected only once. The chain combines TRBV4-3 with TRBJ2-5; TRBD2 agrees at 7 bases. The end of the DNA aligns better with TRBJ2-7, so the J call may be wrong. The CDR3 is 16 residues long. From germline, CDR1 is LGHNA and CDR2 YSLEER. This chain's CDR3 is CASSQEARGTTYEQYF. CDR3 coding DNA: TGCGCCAGCAGCCAAGAAGCGCGGGGGACTACCTACGAGCAGTACTTC.

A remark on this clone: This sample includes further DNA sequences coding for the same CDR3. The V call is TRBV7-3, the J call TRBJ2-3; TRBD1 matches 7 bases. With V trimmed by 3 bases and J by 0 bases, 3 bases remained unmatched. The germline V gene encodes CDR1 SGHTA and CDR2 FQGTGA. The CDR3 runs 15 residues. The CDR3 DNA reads TGTGCCAGCAGCTTTCGGGACAGCAGCACAGATACGCAGTATTTT. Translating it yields CASSFRDSSTDTQYF.

CDR3 sequence (DNA): TGTGCCAGCAGTTACTTCGGAGGTAATGAAAAACTGTTTTTT. This codes for CASSYFGGNEKLFF. The chain has TRBV6-6 and TRBJ1-4; no firm D call. Per germline, CDR1 MNHNY and CDR2 SVGAGI (reference sequence). Between the trimmed V and J ends, which lost 1 base and 4 bases, there was a span of 7 bases. CDR3 length: 14 residues.

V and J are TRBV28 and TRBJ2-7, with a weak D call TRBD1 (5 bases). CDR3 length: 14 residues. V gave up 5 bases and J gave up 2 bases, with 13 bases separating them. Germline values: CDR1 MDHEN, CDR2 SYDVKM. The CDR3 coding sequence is TGTGCCAGCAGTCCGCCAGGGTCGGCCTACGAGCAGTACTTC. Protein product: CASSPPGSAYEQYF.

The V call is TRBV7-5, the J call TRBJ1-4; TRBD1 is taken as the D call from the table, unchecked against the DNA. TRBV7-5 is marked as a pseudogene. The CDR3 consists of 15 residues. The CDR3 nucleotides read TGTGCCAGAAGCTGCACAGGGGAGACTAATGAAAAACTGTTTTTT. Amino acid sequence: CARSCTGETNEKLFF.

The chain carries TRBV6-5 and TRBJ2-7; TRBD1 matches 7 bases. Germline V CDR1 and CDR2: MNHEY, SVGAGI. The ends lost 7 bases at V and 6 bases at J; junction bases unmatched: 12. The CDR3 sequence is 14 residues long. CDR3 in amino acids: CASTGRQGKGEQYF. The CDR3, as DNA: TGTGCCAGCACTGGTCGACAGGGCAAGGGCGAGCAGTACTTC.

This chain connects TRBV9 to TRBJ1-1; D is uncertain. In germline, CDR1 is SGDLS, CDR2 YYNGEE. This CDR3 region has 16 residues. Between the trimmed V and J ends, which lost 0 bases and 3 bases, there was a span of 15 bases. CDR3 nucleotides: TGTGCCAGCAGCGTAGGAGCCAGAACGCGGTACACTGAAGCTTTCTTT. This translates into CASSVGARTRYTEAFF.

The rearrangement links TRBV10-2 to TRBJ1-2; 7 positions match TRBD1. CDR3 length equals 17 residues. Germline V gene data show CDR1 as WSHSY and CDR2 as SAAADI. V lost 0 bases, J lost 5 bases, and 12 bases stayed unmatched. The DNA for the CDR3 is TGCGCCAGCAGTGAGTCTAGGACCAGGGGGTACAATTATGGCTACACCTTC. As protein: CASSESRTRGYNYGYTF.

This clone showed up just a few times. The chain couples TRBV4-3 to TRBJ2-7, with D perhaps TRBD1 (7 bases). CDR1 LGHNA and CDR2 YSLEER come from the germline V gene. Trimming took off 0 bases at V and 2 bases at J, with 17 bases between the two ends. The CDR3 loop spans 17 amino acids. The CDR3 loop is CASSQDFIQGGTYEQYF. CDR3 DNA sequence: TGCGCCAGCAGCCAAGACTTCATTCAGGGGGGAACCTACGAGCAGTACTTC.

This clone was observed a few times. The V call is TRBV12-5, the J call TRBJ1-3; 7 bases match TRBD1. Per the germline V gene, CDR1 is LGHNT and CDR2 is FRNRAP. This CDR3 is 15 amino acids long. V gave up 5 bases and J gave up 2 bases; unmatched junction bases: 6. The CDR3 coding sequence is TGTGCTAGTGGTACGCCAACAGGGGCTGGAAACACCATATATTTT. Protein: CASGTPTGAGNTIYF.

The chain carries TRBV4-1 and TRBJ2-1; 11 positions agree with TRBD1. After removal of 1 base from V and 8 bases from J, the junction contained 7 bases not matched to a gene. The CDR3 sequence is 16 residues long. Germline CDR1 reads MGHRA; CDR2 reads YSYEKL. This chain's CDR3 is CASSQGTGGRGHEQFF. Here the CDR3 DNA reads TGCGCCAGCAGCCAAGGGACAGGGGGCAGGGGCCATGAGCAGTTCTTC.

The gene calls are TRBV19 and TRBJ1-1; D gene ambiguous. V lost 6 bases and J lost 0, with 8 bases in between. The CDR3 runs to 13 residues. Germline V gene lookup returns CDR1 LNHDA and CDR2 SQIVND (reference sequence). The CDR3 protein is CASRITVNTEAFF. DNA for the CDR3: TGTGCCAGTAGAATTACAGTGAACACTGAAGCTTTCTTT.

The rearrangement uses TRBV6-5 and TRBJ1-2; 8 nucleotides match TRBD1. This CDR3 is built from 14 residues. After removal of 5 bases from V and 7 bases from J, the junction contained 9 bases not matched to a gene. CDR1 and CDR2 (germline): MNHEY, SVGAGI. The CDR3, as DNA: TGTGCCAGCAGTATCACAGGGGGGCGGAGTGGCTACACCTTC. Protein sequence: CASSITGGRSGYTF.

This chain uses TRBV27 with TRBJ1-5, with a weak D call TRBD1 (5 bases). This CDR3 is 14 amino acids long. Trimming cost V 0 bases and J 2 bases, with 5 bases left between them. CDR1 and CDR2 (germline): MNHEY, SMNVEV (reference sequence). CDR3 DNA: TGTGCCAGCAGTTTATCAGGGGGCAATCAGCCCCAGCATTTT. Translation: CASSLSGGNQPQHF.

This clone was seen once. CDR3 amino acids: CASSWTGGNQPQHF. The DNA of the CDR3 is TGTGCCAGCAGTTGGACAGGGGGCAATCAGCCCCAGCATTTT. The chain employs TRBV6-6 and TRBJ1-5; 9 bases map to TRBD1. V trimming: 4 bases; J trimming: 2 bases; junction bases outside the gene matches: 0. The germline CDR1 and CDR2 sequences are MNHNY and SVGAGI (reference sequence). This CDR3 spans 14 amino acids.

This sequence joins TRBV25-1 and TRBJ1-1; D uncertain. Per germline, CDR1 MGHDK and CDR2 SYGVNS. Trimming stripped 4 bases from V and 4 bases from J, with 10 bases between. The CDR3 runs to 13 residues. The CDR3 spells CASSAHLSTEAFF. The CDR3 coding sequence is TGTGCCAGCAGTGCACACCTCAGCACTGAAGCTTTCTTT.

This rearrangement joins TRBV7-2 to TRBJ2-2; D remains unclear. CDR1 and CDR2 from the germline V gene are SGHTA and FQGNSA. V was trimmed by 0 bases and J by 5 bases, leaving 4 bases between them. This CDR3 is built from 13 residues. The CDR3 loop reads CASSLAQTGELFF. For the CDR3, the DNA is TGTGCCAGCAGCTTAGCCCAGACCGGGGAGCTGTTTTTT. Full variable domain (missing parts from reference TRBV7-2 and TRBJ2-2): GAGVSQSPSNKVTEKGKDVELRCDPISGHTALYWYRQSLGQGLEFLIYFQGNSAPDKSGLPSDRFSAERTGGSVSTLTIQRTQQEDSAVYLCASSLAQTGELFFGEGSRLTVL.

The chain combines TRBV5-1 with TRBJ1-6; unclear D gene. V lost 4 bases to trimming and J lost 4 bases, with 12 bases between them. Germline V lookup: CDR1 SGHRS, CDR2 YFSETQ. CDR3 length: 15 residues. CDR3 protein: CASSPGELYNSPLHF. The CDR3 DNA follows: TGCGCCAGCAGCCCCGGGGAGCTTTATAATTCACCCCTCCACTTT. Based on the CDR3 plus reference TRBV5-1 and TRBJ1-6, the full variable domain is KAGVTQTPRYLIKTRGQQVTLSCSPISGHRSVSWYQQTPGQGLQFLFEYFSETQRNKGNFPGRFSGRQFSNSRSEMNVSTLELGDSALYLCASSPGELYNSPLHFGNGTRLTVT.

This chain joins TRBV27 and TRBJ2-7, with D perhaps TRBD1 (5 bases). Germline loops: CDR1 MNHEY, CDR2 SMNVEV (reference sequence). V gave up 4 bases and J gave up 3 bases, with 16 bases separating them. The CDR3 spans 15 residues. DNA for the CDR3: TGTGCCAGCAGTTCTATTCAGGGATTAGGCTACGAGCAGTACTTC. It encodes CASSSIQGLGYEQYF.

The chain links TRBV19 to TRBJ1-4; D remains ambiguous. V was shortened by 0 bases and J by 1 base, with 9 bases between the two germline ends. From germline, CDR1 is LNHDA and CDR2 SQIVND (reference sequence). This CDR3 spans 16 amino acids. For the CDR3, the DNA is TGTGCCAGTAGTATAGACCGTAGCAGAACTAATGAAAAACTGTTTTTT. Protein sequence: CASSIDRSRTNEKLFF.

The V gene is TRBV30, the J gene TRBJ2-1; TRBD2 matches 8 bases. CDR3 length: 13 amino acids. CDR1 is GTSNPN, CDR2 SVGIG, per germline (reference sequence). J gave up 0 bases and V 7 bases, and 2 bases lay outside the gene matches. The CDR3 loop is CASREGSYNEQFF. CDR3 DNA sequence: TGTGCCTCCCGGGAGGGCTCCTACAATGAGCAGTTCTTC.

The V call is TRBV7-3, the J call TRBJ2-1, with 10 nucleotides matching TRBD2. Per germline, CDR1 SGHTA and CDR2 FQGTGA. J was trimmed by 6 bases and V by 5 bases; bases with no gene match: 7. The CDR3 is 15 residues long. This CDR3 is CASSPSGGAGNEQFF. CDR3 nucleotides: TGTGCCAGCAGCCCCAGCGGGGGGGCGGGCAATGAGCAGTTCTTC.

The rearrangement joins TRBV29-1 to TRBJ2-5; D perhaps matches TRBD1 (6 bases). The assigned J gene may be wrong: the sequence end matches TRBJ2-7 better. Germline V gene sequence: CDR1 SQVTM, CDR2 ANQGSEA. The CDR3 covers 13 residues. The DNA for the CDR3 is TGCAGCGTTGAGTATGAGGGGGCCTACGAGCAGTACTTC. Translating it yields CSVEYEGAYEQYF.